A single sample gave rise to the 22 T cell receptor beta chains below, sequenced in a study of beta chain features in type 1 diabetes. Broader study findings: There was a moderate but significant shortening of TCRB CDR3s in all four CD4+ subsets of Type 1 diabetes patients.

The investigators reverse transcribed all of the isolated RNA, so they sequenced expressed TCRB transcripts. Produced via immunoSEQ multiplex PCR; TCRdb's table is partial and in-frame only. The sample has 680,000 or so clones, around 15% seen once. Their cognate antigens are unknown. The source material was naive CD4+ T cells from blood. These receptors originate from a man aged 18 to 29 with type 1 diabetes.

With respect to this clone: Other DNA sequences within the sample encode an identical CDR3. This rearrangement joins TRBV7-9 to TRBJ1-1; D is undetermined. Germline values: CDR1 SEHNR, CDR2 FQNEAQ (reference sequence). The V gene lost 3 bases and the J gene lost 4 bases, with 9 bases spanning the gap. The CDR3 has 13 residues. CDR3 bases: TGTGCCAGCAGCTTCACGGGGAGCACTGAAGCTTTCTTT. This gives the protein CASSFTGSTEAFF.

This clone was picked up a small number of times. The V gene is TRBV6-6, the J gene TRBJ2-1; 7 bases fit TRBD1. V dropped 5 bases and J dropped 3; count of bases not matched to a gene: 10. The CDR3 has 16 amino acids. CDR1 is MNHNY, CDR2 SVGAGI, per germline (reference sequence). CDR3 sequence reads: CASSLQGGANYNEQFF. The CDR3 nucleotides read TGTGCCAGCAGTCTTCAAGGGGGCGCAAACTACAATGAGCAGTTCTTC.

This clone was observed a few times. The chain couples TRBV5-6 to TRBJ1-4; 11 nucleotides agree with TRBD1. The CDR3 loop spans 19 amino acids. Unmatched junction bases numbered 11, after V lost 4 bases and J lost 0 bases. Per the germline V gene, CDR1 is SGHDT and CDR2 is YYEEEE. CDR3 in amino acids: CASSHGTGGVPATNEKLFF. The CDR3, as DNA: TGTGCCAGCAGCCACGGGACAGGGGGGGTTCCTGCAACTAATGAAAAACTGTTTTTT.

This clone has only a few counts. CDR3 sequence reads: CAWRVTGYTEAFF. The CDR3, as DNA: TGTGCCTGGAGGGTAACAGGGTACACTGAAGCTTTCTTT. This chain uses TRBV30 with TRBJ1-1, with D maybe TRBD1 (6 bases). CDR1 is GTSNPN, CDR2 SVGIG, per germline (reference sequence). There are 13 residues in the CDR3. The V end was cut by 3 bases, the J end by 3 bases, with 11 bases between. Together with reference TRBV30 and TRBJ1-1, the CDR3 gives the full variable domain: SQTIHQWPATLVQPVGSPLSLECTVEGTSNPNLYWYRQAAGRGLQLLFYSVGIGQISSEVPQNLSASRPQDRQFILSSKKLLLSDSGFYLCAWRVTGYTEAFFGQGTRLTVV.

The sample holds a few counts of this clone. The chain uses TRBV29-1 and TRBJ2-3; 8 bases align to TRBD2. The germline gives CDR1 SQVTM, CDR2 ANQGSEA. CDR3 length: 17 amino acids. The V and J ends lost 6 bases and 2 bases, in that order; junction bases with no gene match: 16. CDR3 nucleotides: TGCAGCGTCCGGGGGGGCTTCGGATACGCCATCACAGATACGCAGTATTTT. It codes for CSVRGGFGYAITDTQYF.

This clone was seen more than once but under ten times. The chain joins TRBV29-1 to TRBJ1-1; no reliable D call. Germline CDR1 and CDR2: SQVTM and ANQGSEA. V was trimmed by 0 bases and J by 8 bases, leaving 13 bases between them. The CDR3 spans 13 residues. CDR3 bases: TGCAGCGTTGAAGATCAAGGGCGGGTAGAAGCTTTCTTT. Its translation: CSVEDQGRVEAFF.

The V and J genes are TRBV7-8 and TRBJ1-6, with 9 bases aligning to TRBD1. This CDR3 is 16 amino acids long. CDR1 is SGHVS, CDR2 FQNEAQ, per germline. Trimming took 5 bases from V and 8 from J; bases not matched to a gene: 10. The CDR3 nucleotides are TGTGCCAGCAGCCCCACCGGGGACAGGGTTCATTCACCCCTCCACTTT. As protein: CASSPTGDRVHSPLHF.

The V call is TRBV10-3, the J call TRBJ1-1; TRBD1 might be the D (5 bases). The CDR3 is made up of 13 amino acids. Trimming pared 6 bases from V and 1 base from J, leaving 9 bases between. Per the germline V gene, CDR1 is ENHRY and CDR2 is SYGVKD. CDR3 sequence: CAIRETANTEAFF. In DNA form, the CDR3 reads TGTGCCATCAGAGAGACAGCGAACACTGAAGCTTTCTTT.

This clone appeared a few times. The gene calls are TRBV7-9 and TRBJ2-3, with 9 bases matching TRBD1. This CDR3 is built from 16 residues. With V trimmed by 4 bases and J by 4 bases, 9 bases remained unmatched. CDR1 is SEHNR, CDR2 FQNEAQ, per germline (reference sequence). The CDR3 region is CASSWTGTGIPDTQYF. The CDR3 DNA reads TGTGCCAGCAGCTGGACGGGGACAGGGATCCCAGATACGCAGTATTTT. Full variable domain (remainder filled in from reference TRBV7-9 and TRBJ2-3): DTGVSQNPRHKITKRGQNVTFRCDPISEHNRLYWYRQTLGQGPEFLTYFQNEAQLEKSRLLSDRFSAERPKGSFSTLEIQRTEQGDSAMYLCASSWTGTGIPDTQYFGPGTRLTVL.

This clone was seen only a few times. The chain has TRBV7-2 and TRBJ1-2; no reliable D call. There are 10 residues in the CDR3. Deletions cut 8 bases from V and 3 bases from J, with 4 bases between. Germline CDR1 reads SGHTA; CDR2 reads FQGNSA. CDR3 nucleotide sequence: TGTGCCAGCTCGGACTATGGCTACACCTTC. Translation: CASSDYGYTF.

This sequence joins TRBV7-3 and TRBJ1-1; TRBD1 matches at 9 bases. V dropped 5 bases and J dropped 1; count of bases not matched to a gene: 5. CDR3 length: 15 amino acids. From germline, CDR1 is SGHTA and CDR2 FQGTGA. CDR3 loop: CASSKTGGANTEAFF. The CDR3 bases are TGTGCCAGCAGCAAAACAGGGGGCGCGAACACTGAAGCTTTCTTT. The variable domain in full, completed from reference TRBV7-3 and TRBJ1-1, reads GAGVSQTPSNKVTEKGKYVELRCDPISGHTALYWYRQSLGQGPEFLIYFQGTGAADDSGLPNDRFFAVRPEGSVSTLKIQRTERGDSAVYLCASSKTGGANTEAFFGQGTRLTVV.

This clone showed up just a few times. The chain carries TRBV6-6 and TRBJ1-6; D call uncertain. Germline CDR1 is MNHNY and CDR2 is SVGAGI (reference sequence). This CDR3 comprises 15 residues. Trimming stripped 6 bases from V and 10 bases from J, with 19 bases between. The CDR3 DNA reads TGTGCCAGCAGCCCACGCGCGGGCCCGGGGTCACCCCTCCACTTT. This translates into CASSPRAGPGSPLHF.

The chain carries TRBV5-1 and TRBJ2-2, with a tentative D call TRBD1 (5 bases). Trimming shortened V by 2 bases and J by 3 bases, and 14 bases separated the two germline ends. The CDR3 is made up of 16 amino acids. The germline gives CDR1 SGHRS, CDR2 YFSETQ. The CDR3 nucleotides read TGCGCCAGCAGCTTCGCAGGGATAGGTGACACCGGGGAGCTGTTTTTT. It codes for CASSFAGIGDTGELFF.

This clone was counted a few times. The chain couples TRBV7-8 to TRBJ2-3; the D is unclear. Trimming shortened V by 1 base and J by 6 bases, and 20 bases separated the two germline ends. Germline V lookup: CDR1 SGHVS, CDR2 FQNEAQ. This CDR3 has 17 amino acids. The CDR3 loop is CASSLVGPTLNGDTQYF. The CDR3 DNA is TGTGCCAGCAGCTTAGTCGGGCCGACCCTGAATGGGGATACGCAGTATTTT.

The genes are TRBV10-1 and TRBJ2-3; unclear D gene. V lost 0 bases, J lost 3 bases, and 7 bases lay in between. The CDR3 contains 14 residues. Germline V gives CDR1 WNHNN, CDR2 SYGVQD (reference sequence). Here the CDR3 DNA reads TGCGCCAGCAGTGAGTCCGTTTCGACAGATACGCAGTATTTT. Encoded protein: CASSESVSTDTQYF.

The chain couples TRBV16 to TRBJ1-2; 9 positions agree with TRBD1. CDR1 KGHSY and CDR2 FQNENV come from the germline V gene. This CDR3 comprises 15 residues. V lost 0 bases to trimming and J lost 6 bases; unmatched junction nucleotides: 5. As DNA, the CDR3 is TGTGCCAGCAGCCAATCCCCGGACAGGGGAGATGGCTACACCTTC. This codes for CASSQSPDRGDGYTF.

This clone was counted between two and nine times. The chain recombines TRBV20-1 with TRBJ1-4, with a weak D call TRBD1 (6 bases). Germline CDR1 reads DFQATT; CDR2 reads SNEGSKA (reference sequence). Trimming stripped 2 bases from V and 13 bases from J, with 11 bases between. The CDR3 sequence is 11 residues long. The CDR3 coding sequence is TGCAGTGCTAGACCTCAGGGGAGACTGTTTTTT. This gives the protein CSARPQGRLFF.

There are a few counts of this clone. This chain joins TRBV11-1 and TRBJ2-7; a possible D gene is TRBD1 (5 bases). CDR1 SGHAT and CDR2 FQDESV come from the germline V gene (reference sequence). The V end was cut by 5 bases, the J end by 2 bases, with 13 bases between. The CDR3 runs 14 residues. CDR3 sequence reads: CASSPRTGTYEQYF. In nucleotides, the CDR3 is TGTGCCAGCAGCCCCCGAACAGGAACCTACGAGCAGTACTTC.

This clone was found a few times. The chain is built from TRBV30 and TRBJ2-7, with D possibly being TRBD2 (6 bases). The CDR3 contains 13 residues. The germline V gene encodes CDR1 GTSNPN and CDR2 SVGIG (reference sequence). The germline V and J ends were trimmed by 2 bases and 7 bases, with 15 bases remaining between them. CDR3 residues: CAWSTRGTGEQYF. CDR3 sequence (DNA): TGTGCCTGGAGTACACGGGGGACGGGAGAGCAGTACTTC. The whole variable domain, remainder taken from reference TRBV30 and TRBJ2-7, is SQTIHQWPATLVQPVGSPLSLECTVEGTSNPNLYWYRQAAGRGLQLLFYSVGIGQISSEVPQNLSASRPQDRQFILSSKKLLLSDSGFYLCAWSTRGTGEQYFGPGTRLTVT.

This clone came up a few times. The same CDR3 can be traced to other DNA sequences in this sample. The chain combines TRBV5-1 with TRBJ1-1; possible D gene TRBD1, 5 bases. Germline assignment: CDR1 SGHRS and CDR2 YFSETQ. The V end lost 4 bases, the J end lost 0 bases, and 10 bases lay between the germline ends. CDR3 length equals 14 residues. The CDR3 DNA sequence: TGCGCCAGCAGCCGAGACAGCCTGAACACTGAAGCTTTCTTT. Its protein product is CASSRDSLNTEAFF.

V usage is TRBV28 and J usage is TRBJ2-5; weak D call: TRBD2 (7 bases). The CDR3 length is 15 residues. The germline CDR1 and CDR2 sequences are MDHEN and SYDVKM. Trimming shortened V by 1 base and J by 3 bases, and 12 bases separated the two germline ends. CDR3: CASSLLGGDKETQYF. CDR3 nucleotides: TGTGCCAGCAGTTTATTAGGGGGGGATAAAGAGACCCAGTACTTC.

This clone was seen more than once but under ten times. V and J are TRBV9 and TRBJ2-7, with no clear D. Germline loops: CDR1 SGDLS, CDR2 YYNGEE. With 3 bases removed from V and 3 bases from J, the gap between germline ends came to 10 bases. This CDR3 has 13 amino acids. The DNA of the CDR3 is TGTGCCAGCAGCGCCGGACGGAACTACGAGCAGTACTTC. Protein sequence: CASSAGRNYEQYF. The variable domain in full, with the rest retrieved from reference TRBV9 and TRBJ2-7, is DSGVTQTPKHLITATGQRVTLRCSPRSGDLSVYWYQQSLDQGLQFLIQYYNGEERAKGNILERFSAQQFPDLHSELNLSSLELGDSALYFCASSAGRNYEQYFGPGTRLTVT.